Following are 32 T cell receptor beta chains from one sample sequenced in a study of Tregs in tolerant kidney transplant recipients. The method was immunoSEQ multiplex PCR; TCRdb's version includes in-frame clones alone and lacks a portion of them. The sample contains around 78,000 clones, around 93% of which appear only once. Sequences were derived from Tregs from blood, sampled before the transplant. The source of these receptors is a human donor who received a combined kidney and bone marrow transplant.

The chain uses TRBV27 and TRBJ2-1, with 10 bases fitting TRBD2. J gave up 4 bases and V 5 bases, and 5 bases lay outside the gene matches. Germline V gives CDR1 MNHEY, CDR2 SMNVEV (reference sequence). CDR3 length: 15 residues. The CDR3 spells CASSPYSGRYNEQFF. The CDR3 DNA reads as TGTGCCAGCAGTCCGTATAGCGGGAGGTACAATGAGCAGTTCTTC.

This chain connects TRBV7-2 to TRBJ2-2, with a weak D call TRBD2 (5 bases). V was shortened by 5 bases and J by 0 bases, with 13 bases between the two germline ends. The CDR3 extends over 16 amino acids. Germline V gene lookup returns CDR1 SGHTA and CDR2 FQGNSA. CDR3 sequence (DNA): TGTGCCAGCAGCCCCATCCGGACTGCGAACACCGGGGAGCTGTTTTTT. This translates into CASSPIRTANTGELFF.

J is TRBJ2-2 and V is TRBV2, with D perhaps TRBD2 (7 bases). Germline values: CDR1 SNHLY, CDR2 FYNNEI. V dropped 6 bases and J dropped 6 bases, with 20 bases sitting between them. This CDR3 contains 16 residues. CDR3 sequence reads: CASSPRRGGAAGELFF. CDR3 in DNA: TGTGCCAGCAGCCCACGGAGGGGGGGCGCGGCCGGGGAGCTGTTTTTT.

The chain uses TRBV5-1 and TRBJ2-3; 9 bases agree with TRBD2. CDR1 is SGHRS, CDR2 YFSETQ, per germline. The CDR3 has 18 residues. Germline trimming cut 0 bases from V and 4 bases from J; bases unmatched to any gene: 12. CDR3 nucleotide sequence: TGCGCCAGCAGCTTGGCCGTTAGCGGGAGTGTAAGGCCAGATACGCAGTATTTT. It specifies CASSLAVSGSVRPDTQYF.

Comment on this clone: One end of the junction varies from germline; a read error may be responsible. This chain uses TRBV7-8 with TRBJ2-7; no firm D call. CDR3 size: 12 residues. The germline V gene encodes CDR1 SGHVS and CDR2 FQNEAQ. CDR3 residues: CASSLQGDEQYF. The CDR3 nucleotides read TGTGCCAGCAGCTTACAAGGAGACGAGCAATACTTC.

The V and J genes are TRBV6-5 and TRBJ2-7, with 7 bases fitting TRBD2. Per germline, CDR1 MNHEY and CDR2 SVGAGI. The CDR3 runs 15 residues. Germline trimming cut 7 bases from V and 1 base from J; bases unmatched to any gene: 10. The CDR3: CASKGRAGGSYEQYF. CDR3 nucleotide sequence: TGTGCCAGCAAGGGACGGGCCGGGGGGTCCTACGAGCAGTACTTC.

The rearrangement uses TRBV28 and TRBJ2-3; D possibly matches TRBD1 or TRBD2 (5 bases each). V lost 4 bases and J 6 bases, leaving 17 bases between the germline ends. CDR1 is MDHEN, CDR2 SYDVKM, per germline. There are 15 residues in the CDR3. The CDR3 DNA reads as TGTGCCAGCAGTTGGGTGGGGGATCCCAAGGATACGCAGTATTTT. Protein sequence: CASSWVGDPKDTQYF. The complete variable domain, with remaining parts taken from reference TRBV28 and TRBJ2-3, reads DVKVTQSSRYLVKRTGEKVFLECVQDMDHENMFWYRQDPGLGLRLIYFSYDVKMKEKGDIPEGYSVSREKKERFSLILESASTNQTSMYLCASSWVGDPKDTQYFGPGTRLTVL.

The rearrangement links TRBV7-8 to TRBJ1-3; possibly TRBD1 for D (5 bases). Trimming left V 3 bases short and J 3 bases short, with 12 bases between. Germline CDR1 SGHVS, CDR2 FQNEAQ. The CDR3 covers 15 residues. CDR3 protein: CASSFKAGGGNTIYF. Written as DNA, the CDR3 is TGTGCCAGCAGCTTCAAGGCCGGGGGTGGAAACACCATATATTTT.

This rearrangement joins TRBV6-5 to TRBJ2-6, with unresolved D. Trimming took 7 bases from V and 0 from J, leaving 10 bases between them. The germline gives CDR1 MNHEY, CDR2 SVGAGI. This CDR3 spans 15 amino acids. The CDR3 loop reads CASNQDNSGANVLTF. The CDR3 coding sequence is TGTGCCAGCAATCAAGATAACTCTGGGGCCAACGTCCTGACTTTC.

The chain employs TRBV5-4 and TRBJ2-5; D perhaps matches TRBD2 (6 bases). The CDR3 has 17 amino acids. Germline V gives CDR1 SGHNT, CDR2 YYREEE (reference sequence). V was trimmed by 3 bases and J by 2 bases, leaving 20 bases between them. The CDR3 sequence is CASSSGRLGRGQETQYF. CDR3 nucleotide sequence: TGTGCCAGCAGCTCCGGTCGTCTTGGACGGGGGCAAGAGACCCAGTACTTC.

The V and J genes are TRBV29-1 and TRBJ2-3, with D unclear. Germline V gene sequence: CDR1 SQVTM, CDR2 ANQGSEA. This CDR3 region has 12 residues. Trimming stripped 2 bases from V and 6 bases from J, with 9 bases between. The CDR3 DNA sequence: TGCAGCGTTGAAAGGACGAAGGATACGCAGTATTTT. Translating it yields CSVERTKDTQYF.

CDR3: CASSPGAPANYGYTF. The CDR3 DNA follows: TGTGCCAGCAGCCCGGGGGCTCCTGCTAACTATGGCTACACCTTC. The J gene is TRBJ1-2, the V gene TRBV28, with D possibly matching TRBD1 (6 bases). The CDR3 covers 15 residues. Germline CDR1 is MDHEN and CDR2 is SYDVKM. V lost 6 bases and J lost 0, with 14 bases in between.

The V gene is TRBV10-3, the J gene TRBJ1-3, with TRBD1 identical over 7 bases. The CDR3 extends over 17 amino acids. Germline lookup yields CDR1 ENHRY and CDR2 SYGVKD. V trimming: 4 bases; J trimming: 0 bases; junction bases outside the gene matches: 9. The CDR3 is CAISALAGGSSGNTIYF. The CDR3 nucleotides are TGTGCCATCAGTGCTTTAGCAGGGGGGTCCTCTGGAAACACCATATATTTT.

The CDR3: CASSQGVLAGANEQYF. In DNA, the CDR3 is TGCGCCAGCAGCCAAGGCGTGCTAGCGGGAGCAAACGAGCAGTACTTC. This chain joins TRBV4-1 and TRBJ2-7, with 10 bases that match TRBD2. With 1 base clipped from V and 5 bases from J, the junction kept 8 bases outside the gene matches. Germline-derived CDR1 and CDR2 are MGHRA and YSYEKL. CDR3 length: 16 amino acids.

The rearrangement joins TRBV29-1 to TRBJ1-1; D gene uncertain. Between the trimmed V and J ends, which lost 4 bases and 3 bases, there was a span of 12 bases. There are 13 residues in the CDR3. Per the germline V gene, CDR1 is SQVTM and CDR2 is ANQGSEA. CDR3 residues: CSVVQGLHTEAFF. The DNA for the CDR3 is TGCAGCGTTGTACAAGGGCTGCACACTGAAGCTTTCTTT.

Written as DNA, the CDR3 is TGTGCCAGCAGCTCGGCGGGAGGGCCGGGGAATGAGCAGTTCTTC. Its protein product is CASSSAGGPGNEQFF. The chain links TRBV7-3 to TRBJ2-1; 9 bases line up with TRBD2. The CDR3 consists of 15 residues. V shed 4 bases and J 7 bases; nucleotides not matched to a gene: 8. Germline V gene data show CDR1 as SGHTA and CDR2 as FQGTGA.

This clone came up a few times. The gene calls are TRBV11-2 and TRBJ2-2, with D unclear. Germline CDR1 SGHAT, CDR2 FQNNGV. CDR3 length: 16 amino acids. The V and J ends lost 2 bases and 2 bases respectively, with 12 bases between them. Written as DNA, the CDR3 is TGTGCCAGCAGCTTATTCCCCAGTTCCAACACCGGGGAGCTGTTTTTT. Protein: CASSLFPSSNTGELFF. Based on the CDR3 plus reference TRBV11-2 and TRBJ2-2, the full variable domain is EAGVAQSPRYKIIEKRQSVAFWCNPISGHATLYWYQQILGQGPKLLIQFQNNGVVDDSQLPKDRFSAERLKGVDSTLKIQPAKLEDSAVYLCASSLFPSSNTGELFFGEGSRLTVL.

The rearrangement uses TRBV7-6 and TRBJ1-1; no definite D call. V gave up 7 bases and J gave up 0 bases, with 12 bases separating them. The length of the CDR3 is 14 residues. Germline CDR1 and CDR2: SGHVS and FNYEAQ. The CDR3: CASTLNNMNTEAFF. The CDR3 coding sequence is TGTGCCAGCACCCTTAACAACATGAACACTGAAGCTTTCTTT. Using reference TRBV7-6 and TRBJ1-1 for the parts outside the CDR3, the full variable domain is GAGVSQSPRYKVTKRGQDVALRCDPISGHVSLYWYRQALGQGPEFLTYFNYEAQQDKSGLPNDRFSAERPEGSISTLTIQRTEQRDSAMYRCASTLNNMNTEAFFGQGTRLTVV.

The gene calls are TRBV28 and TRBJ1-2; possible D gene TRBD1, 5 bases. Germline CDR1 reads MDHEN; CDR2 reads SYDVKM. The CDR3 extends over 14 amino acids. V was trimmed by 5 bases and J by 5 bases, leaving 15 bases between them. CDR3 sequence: CASSIRQNLYGYTF. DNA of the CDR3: TGTGCCAGCAGTATAAGACAGAACCTATATGGCTACACCTTC.

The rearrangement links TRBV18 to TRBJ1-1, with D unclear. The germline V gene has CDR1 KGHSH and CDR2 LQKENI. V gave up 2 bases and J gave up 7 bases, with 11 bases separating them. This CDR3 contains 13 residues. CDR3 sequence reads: CASSPNPSSEAFF. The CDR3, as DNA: TGTGCCAGCTCACCAAATCCCAGCAGTGAAGCTTTCTTT.

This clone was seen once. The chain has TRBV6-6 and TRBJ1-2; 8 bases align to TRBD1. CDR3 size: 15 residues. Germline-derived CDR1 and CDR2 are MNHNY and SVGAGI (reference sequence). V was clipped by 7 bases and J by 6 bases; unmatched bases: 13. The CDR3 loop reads CASTKQGTGFDGYTF. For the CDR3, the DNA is TGTGCCAGCACTAAACAAGGGACAGGATTCGATGGCTACACCTTC.

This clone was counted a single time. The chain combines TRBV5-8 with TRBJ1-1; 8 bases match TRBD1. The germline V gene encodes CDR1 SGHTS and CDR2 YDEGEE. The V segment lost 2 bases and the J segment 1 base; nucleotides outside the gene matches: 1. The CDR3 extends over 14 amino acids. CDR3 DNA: TGTGCCAGCAGCTTCGACAGGGGGAACACTGAAGCTTTCTTT. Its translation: CASSFDRGNTEAFF.

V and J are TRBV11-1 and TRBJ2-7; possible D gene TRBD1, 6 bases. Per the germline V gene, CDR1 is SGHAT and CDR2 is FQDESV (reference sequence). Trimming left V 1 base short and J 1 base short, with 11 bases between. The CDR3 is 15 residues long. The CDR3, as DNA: TGTGCCAGCAGCTTAGACCAGGGGCGATCCTACGAGCAGTACTTC. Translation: CASSLDQGRSYEQYF. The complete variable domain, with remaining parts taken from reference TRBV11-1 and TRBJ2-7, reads EAEVAQSPRYKITEKSQAVAFWCDPISGHATLYWYRQILGQGPELLVQFQDESVVDDSQLPKDRFSAERLKGVDSTLKIQPAELGDSAMYLCASSLDQGRSYEQYFGPGTRLTVT.

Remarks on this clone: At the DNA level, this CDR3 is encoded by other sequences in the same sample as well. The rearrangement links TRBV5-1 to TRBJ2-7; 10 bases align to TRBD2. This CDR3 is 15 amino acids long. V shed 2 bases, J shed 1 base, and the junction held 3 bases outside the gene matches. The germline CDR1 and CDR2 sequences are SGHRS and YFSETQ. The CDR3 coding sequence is TGCGCCAGCAGCTTAGCGGGAGGGGGATCCTACGAGCAGTACTTC. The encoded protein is CASSLAGGGSYEQYF. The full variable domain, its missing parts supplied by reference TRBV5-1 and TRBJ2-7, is KAGVTQTPRYLIKTRGQQVTLSCSPISGHRSVSWYQQTPGQGLQFLFEYFSETQRNKGNFPGRFSGRQFSNSRSEMNVSTLELGDSALYLCASSLAGGGSYEQYFGPGTRLTVT.

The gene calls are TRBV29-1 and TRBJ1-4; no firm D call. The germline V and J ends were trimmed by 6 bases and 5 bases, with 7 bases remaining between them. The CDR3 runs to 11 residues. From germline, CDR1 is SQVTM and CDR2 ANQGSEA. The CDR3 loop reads CSVRDNEKLFF. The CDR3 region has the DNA TGCAGCGTGAGAGACAATGAAAAACTGTTTTTT.

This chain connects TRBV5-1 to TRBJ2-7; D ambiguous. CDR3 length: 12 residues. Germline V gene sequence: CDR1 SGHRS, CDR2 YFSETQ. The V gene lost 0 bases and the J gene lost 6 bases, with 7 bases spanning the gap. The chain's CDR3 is CASSLEVGEQYF. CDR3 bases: TGCGCCAGCAGCTTGGAGGTCGGCGAGCAGTACTTC. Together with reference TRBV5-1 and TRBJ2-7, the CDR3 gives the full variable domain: KAGVTQTPRYLIKTRGQQVTLSCSPISGHRSVSWYQQTPGQGLQFLFEYFSETQRNKGNFPGRFSGRQFSNSRSEMNVSTLELGDSALYLCASSLEVGEQYFGPGTRLTVT.

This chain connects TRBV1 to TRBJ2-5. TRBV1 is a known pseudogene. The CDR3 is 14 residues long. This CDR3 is CTSRDRKYQETQYF. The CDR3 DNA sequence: TGCACCAGCAGGGACCGTAAGTACCAAGAGACCCAGTACTTC.

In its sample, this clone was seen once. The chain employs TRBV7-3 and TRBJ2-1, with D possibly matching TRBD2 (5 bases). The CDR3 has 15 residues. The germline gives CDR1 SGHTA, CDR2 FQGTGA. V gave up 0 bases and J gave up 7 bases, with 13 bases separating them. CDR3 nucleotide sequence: TGTGCCAGCAGCTTAACTGGGCTAGCTGGGAATGAGCAGTTCTTC. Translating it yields CASSLTGLAGNEQFF.

The CDR3 loop reads CSAGPGRAYEQYF. The CDR3 region has the DNA TGCAGCGCCGGCCCGGGAAGGGCCTACGAGCAGTACTTC. The chain employs TRBV29-1 and TRBJ2-7; maybe TRBD2 (5 bases). There are 13 residues in the CDR3. The V end was cut by 7 bases, the J end by 2 bases, with 15 bases between. Germline CDR1 reads SQVTM; CDR2 reads ANQGSEA.

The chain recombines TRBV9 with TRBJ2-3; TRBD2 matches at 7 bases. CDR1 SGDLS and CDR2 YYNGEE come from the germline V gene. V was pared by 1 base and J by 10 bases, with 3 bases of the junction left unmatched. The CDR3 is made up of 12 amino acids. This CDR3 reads CASSVREGAQYF. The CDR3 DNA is TGTGCCAGCAGCGTAAGGGAGGGAGCGCAGTATTTT. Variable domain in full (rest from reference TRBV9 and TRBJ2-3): DSGVTQTPKHLITATGQRVTLRCSPRSGDLSVYWYQQSLDQGLQFLIQYYNGEERAKGNILERFSAQQFPDLHSELNLSSLELGDSALYFCASSVREGAQYFGPGTRLTVL.

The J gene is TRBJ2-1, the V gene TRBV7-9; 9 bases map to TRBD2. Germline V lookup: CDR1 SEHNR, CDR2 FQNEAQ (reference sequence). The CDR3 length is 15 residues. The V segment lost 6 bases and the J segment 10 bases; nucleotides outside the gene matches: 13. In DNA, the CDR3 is TGTGCCAGCAGTTCCGGGACTAGCTCTTGGGGCGAGCAGTTCTTC. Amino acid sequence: CASSSGTSSWGEQFF. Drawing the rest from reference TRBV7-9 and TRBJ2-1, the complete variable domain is DTGVSQNPRHKITKRGQNVTFRCDPISEHNRLYWYRQTLGQGPEFLTYFQNEAQLEKSRLLSDRFSAERPKGSFSTLEIQRTEQGDSAMYLCASSSGTSSWGEQFFGPGTRLTVL.

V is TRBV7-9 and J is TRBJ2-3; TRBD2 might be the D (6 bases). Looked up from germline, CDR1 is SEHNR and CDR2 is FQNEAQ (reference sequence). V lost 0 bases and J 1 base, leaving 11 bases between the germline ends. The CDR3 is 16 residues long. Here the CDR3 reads CASSLALAPGTDTQYF. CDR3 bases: TGTGCCAGCAGCTTAGCCCTAGCGCCAGGCACAGATACGCAGTATTTT.